This T cell receptor (beta chain) was profiled in a study of cytomegalovirus exposure and HLA in healthy donors. V lost 5 bases, J lost 5 bases, and 15 bases lay in between. Per the germline V gene, CDR1 is SGHTA and CDR2 is FQGTGA. This CDR3 region has 15 residues. PCR used 60 Vbeta primers and 13 Jbeta primers. Measured with immunoSEQ multiplex PCR; TCRdb has only the in-frame clones, and not every one. The data contain about 200,000 clones, 86% of them seen just once; the ten biggest clones take up 0.25% to 0.4%. The clonotype comes from a woman aged 25 to 39 in good health and CMV-seronegative. The specimen sequenced was PBMCs. The chain combines TRBV7-3 with TRBJ2-2; D possibly corresponds to TRBD2 (6 bases). The CDR3 region has the DNA TGTGCCAGCAGCGAGGGACGGACTATTACCGGGGAGCTGTTTTTT. This translates into CASSEGRTITGELFF.